This T cell receptor (beta chain) originates from a study of T cells in Graves' hyperthyroidism and ophthalmopathy. Study at large: Peripheral blood was obtained at initial diagnosis, preceding any treatment.

V trimming: 5 bases; J trimming: 4 bases; junction bases outside the gene matches: 10. Germline V gene data show CDR1 as SEHNR and CDR2 as FQNEAQ (reference sequence). There are 15 residues in the CDR3. This clonotype appeared many times. Antigen specificity is unknown. The TCR beta CDR3 regions underwent amplification using RNA transcripts as the source. In the first-round RT-PCR of the TCR CDR3, the HTBI primer set was used. In TCRdb, the multiplex PCR reads were re-called with MiXCR into one record per CDR3 protein. Of roughly 500,000 distinct CDR3 sequences in the sample, around 14% were seen once. These patients, aged 18 to 65, had recently diagnosed hyperthyroidism lasting under 2 months. Study observations and caveats: Researchers found most expanded thyroid clonotypes above 0.001 in blood as well.

The receptor's source is a woman in her 30s with Graves' hyperthyroidism that later progressed to Graves' ophthalmopathy. The V and J genes are TRBV7-9 and TRBJ1-1; 7 bases match TRBD1. Sequenced material: blood. The CDR3: CASSLGQVGGTEAFF. CDR3 nucleotide sequence: TGTGCCAGCAGCCTTGGACAGGTGGGGGGCACTGAAGCTTTCTTT.